Listed here are 13 T cell receptor beta chains from one sample, sequenced in a study of T cell changes during pregnancy in multiple sclerosis (dated by TCRdb to about 2019). Libraries were prepared through the immunoSEQ multiplex PCR assay. TCRdb's version of the immuneACCESS table is confined to in-frame rearrangements and falls short of the full clone set. An unresolved V gene accounts for under half of the shortfall where checked; the remainder is of unknown origin. For this sample the table gives 40,000 to 45,000 clones, of which around nine tenths were detected only once. The ten largest clones take up roughly 7.2% of the sample. The sample in question was CD8+ T cells from peripheral blood mononuclear cells, obtained in the third trimester of pregnancy. All receptors derive from a female donor with multiple sclerosis, enrolled in a pregnancy study.

V is TRBV19 and J is TRBJ2-1, with 7 nucleotides matching TRBD2. With 6 bases clipped from V and 3 bases from J, the junction kept 5 bases outside the gene matches. This CDR3 has 14 residues. CDR1 is LNHDA, CDR2 SQIVND, per germline (reference sequence). For the CDR3, the DNA is TGTGCCAGTAGGGCTGGCGGGGGCTACAATGAGCAGTTCTTC. Translation gives CASRAGGGYNEQFF.

The CDR3 DNA reads as TGTGCCAGCAGCGAATTTGTTTACGAGTACGAGCAGTACTTC. Translating it yields CASSEFVYEYEQYF. This rearrangement joins TRBV6-1 to TRBJ2-7; the D is unclear. The germline V gene has CDR1 MNHNS and CDR2 SASEGT. V lost 6 bases, J lost 4 bases, and 16 bases lay in between. This CDR3 is 14 amino acids long.

This clone is medium-sized (0.01 to 0.1%) in the sample. The rearrangement links TRBV28 to TRBJ2-6; 7 bases are shared with TRBD1. This CDR3 contains 16 residues. V was pared by 6 bases and J by 0 bases, with 5 bases of the junction left unmatched. CDR1 MDHEN and CDR2 SYDVKM come from the germline V gene. In DNA form, the CDR3 reads TGTGCCAGCAGAAGACAGGGAAGCTCTGGGGCCAACGTCCTGACTTTC. It codes for CASRRQGSSGANVLTF.

The V call is TRBV4-1, the J call TRBJ2-1; D is perhaps TRBD2 (6 bases). Germline loops: CDR1 MGHRA, CDR2 YSYEKL. The CDR3 is 13 residues long. V was shortened by 1 base and J by 9 bases, with 10 bases between the two germline ends. This CDR3 is CASSQVGEAEQFF. Here the CDR3 DNA reads TGCGCCAGCAGCCAAGTGGGGGAGGCTGAGCAGTTCTTC.

The V call is TRBV13, the J call TRBJ2-3; TRBD1 aligns across 10 bases. CDR3 size: 18 residues. From germline, CDR1 is PRHDT and CDR2 FYEKMQ (reference sequence). The J segment lost 1 base and the V segment lost 4 bases, leaving 11 bases of the junction unmatched. The CDR3 loop reads CASSSGPGTGEGTDTQYF. The CDR3 coding sequence is TGTGCCAGCAGCTCCGGACCCGGGACAGGGGAGGGCACAGATACGCAGTATTTT.

This chain uses TRBV27 with TRBJ2-3, with D possibly TRBD1 on 5 matching bases. V was pared by 6 bases and J by 4 bases, with 11 bases between. This CDR3 is built from 13 residues. Per germline, CDR1 MNHEY and CDR2 SMNVEV (reference sequence). The CDR3 DNA follows: TGTGCCAGCAGACGACAGATGGCAGATACGCAGTATTTT. Encoded protein: CASRRQMADTQYF.

CDR3 nucleotides: TGTGCCAGCAGTCCAGGAGGGTATCTAGCCAAAAACATTCAGTACTTC. It yields the protein CASSPGGYLAKNIQYF. The chain joins TRBV7-9 to TRBJ2-4; perhaps TRBD2 as D (6 bases). Per germline, CDR1 SEHNR and CDR2 FQNEAQ (reference sequence). Trimming removed 6 bases from V and 0 bases from J, with 15 bases in between. This CDR3 spans 16 amino acids.

The rearrangement joins TRBV6-5 to TRBJ2-7, with TRBD2 matching over 11 bases. The germline gives CDR1 MNHEY, CDR2 SVGAGI. V shed 6 bases, J shed 1 base, and the junction held 2 bases outside the gene matches. This CDR3 region has 14 residues. This CDR3 is CASSLAGGSYEQYF. CDR3 coding DNA: TGTGCCAGCAGCCTAGCGGGGGGATCCTACGAGCAGTACTTC.

This clone was observed a few times. The V call is TRBV9, the J call TRBJ1-1; D is unresolved. CDR3 length: 13 amino acids. V was cut by 0 bases and J by 1 base, with 4 bases left in between. Germline V gene data show CDR1 as SGDLS and CDR2 as YYNGEE. In DNA form, the CDR3 reads TGTGCCAGCAGCGTAGCTTGGAACACTGAAGCTTTCTTT. Protein sequence: CASSVAWNTEAFF.

This clone was recorded only once. This chain connects TRBV19 to TRBJ2-2, with D tentatively TRBD2 (5 bases). This CDR3 has 14 residues. Germline CDR1 and CDR2: LNHDA and SQIVND (reference sequence). Trimming removed 0 bases from V and 6 bases from J, with 8 bases in between. CDR3 bases: TGTGCCAGTAGTATAGATGAGGGTCCCGGGGAGCTGTTTTTT. This translates into CASSIDEGPGELFF.

A single count supports this clone. V usage is TRBV7-3 and J usage is TRBJ2-1; the match to TRBD2 covers 9 bases. Per the germline V gene, CDR1 is SGHTA and CDR2 is FQGTGA. The junction had 9 bases not matched to a gene; V was cut back by 5 bases and J by 7 bases. This CDR3 is built from 15 residues. CDR3 amino acids: CASSLIAGDYNEQFF. CDR3 bases: TGTGCCAGCAGCCTAATAGCGGGGGATTATAATGAGCAGTTCTTC.

The rearrangement joins TRBV28 to TRBJ2-7; D might be TRBD2 (6 bases). Germline CDR1 reads MDHEN; CDR2 reads SYDVKM. The V gene lost 6 bases and the J gene lost 0 bases, with 12 bases spanning the gap. There are 14 residues in the CDR3. This CDR3 is CASRGWRGSYEQYF. The CDR3 DNA reads TGTGCCAGCAGGGGTTGGCGGGGCTCCTACGAGCAGTACTTC.

The rearrangement joins TRBV6-4 to TRBJ2-3, with D perhaps matching TRBD2 (6 bases). Trimming shortened V by 0 bases and J by 8 bases, and 12 bases separated the two germline ends. The germline V gene encodes CDR1 MRHNA and CDR2 SNTAGT. The CDR3 consists of 14 residues. CDR3 residues: CASSDSDGSGTQYF. DNA for the CDR3: TGTGCCAGCAGTGACTCAGACGGGAGTGGTACGCAGTATTTT.